The 32 T cell receptor beta chains given below trace back to one sample, sequenced in a study of beta chain features in type 1 diabetes. Whole-study findings and limits: For Type 1 diabetes patients, all four CD4+ subsets carried TCRB CDR3s that were moderately but significantly shorter.

Expressed TCRB transcripts were sequenced because the isolated RNA had all been reverse transcribed beforehand. Only in-frame clones appear in the TCRdb table, and some are missing; sequencing was by immunoSEQ multiplex PCR. This table has over 600,000 clones, around 12% appearing once. No antigen has been assigned to these receptors. Sequencing was performed on naive CD4+ T cells from blood. These receptors originate from a man aged 25-40 years with type 1 diabetes.

The table lists this clone with a few counts. This chain uses TRBV2 with TRBJ2-3, with 8 bases fitting TRBD1. Per the germline V gene, CDR1 is SNHLY and CDR2 is FYNNEI. This CDR3 spans 14 amino acids. V was pared by 2 bases and J by 3 bases, with 1 base of the junction left unmatched. CDR3 bases: TGTGCCAGCAGTGAACAGGGGGCAACAGATACGCAGTATTTT. Its translation: CASSEQGATDTQYF.

The J gene is TRBJ2-7, the V gene TRBV5-1; 9 bases align to TRBD1. The V and J ends lost 4 bases and 2 bases, in that order; junction bases with no gene match: 4. Germline CDR1 reads SGHRS; CDR2 reads YFSETQ. CDR3 length: 14 amino acids. The CDR3 DNA reads as TGCGCCAGCAGCACCGGGACAGGGACCTACGAGCAGTACTTC. Residues: CASSTGTGTYEQYF.

This chain connects TRBV7-9 to TRBJ1-2; TRBD1 matches at 7 bases. V was clipped by 5 bases and J by 4 bases; unmatched bases: 10. CDR3 length: 15 amino acids. CDR1 SEHNR and CDR2 FQNEAQ come from the germline V gene (reference sequence). The CDR3 coding sequence is TGTGCCAGCAGCCCCGACAGGGAAGGGGCCTATGGCTACACCTTC. Its translation is CASSPDREGAYGYTF.

The chain recombines TRBV28 with TRBJ1-2; D remains unclear. Trimming took off 5 bases at V and 0 bases at J, with 4 bases between the two ends. The CDR3 has 12 amino acids. Germline loops: CDR1 MDHEN, CDR2 SYDVKM. CDR3 loop: CASSDSNYGYTF. For the CDR3, the DNA is TGTGCCAGCAGTGACTCTAACTATGGCTACACCTTC.

This clone was counted a few times. This chain uses TRBV25-1 with TRBJ2-5; TRBD1 agrees at 7 bases. This CDR3 contains 14 residues. Germline CDR1 is MGHDK and CDR2 is SYGVNS. Trimming removed 7 bases from V and 1 base from J; junction bases left unmatched: 6. Here the CDR3 reads CASTLGQAQETQYF. DNA for the CDR3: TGTGCCAGCACCCTAGGACAGGCCCAAGAGACCCAGTACTTC. Variable domain in full (rest from reference TRBV25-1 and TRBJ2-5): EADIYQTPRYLVIGTGKKITLECSQTMGHDKMYWYQQDPGMELHLIHYSYGVNSTEKGDLSSESTVSRIRTEHFPLTLESARPSHTSQYLCASTLGQAQETQYFGPGTRLLVL.

The chain employs TRBV25-1 and TRBJ2-6, with D possibly TRBD1 on 5 matching bases. Germline V lookup: CDR1 MGHDK, CDR2 SYGVNS. The length of the CDR3 is 16 residues. V lost 5 bases and J 4 bases, leaving 15 bases between the germline ends. The CDR3 reads CASSSLGASGANVLTF. CDR3 nucleotide sequence: TGTGCCAGCAGTTCCCTAGGGGCTTCCGGGGCCAACGTCCTGACTTTC.

This rearrangement joins TRBV7-2 to TRBJ2-7; TRBD1 matches 9 bases. Germline CDR1 and CDR2: SGHTA and FQGNSA. This CDR3 spans 15 amino acids. V dropped 5 bases and J dropped 5; count of bases not matched to a gene: 10. CDR3 coding DNA: TGTGCCAGCAGCGCAGCCGGGACAGGGACCGACGAGCAGTACTTC. As protein: CASSAAGTGTDEQYF.

The table lists this clone with a few counts. This chain connects TRBV7-2 to TRBJ2-3; TRBD2 aligns across 7 bases. The CDR3 runs 16 residues. Germline V gives CDR1 SGHTA, CDR2 FQGNSA. J was trimmed by 2 bases and V by 2 bases; bases with no gene match: 7. The CDR3 reads CASSLRAGPYTDTQYF. The CDR3 bases are TGTGCCAGCAGCTTACGAGCGGGGCCTTACACAGATACGCAGTATTTT.

Regarding this clone: This specimen includes other DNA sequences encoding the same CDR3. V and J are TRBV11-2 and TRBJ2-7; 9 bases match TRBD1. This CDR3 contains 14 residues. Germline V gene data show CDR1 as SGHAT and CDR2 as FQNNGV. After removal of 5 bases from V and 3 bases from J, the junction contained 5 bases not matched to a gene. In DNA form, the CDR3 reads TGTGCCAGCAGCCCGGGACAGGGCGACTACGAGCAGTACTTC. It yields the protein CASSPGQGDYEQYF.

The chain employs TRBV28 and TRBJ2-7; 9 nucleotides agree with TRBD1. The CDR3 loop spans 14 amino acids. The germline V gene has CDR1 MDHEN and CDR2 SYDVKM. J gave up 0 bases and V 5 bases, and 2 bases lay outside the gene matches. The CDR3 loop is CASSGTGRSYEQYF. CDR3 coding DNA: TGTGCCAGCAGTGGGACAGGGCGCTCCTACGAGCAGTACTTC.

This clone was detected a few times. The chain recombines TRBV7-9 with TRBJ1-1; 7 positions match TRBD1. CDR3 size: 14 residues. From germline, CDR1 is SEHNR and CDR2 FQNEAQ (reference sequence). Trimming removed 5 bases from V and 6 bases from J; junction bases left unmatched: 9. The CDR3 is CASSRSQGVAEAFF. DNA for the CDR3: TGTGCCAGCAGCCGTAGTCAGGGGGTCGCTGAAGCTTTCTTT.

This chain links TRBV19 with TRBJ1-2, with 9 bases aligning to TRBD1. This CDR3 comprises 14 residues. The germline V gene encodes CDR1 LNHDA and CDR2 SQIVND (reference sequence). J gave up 6 bases and V 6 bases, and 8 bases lay outside the gene matches. CDR3 amino acids: CASSDGTGINGYTF. CDR3 bases: TGTGCCAGTAGCGACGGGACAGGGATCAATGGCTACACCTTC. Together with reference TRBV19 and TRBJ1-2, the CDR3 gives the full variable domain: DGGITQSPKYLFRKEGQNVTLSCEQNLNHDAMYWYRQDPGQGLRLIYYSQIVNDFQKGDIAEGYSVSREKKESFPLTVTSAQKNPTAFYLCASSDGTGINGYTFGSGTRLTVV.

V is TRBV5-1 and J is TRBJ2-1, with D possibly being TRBD1 (6 bases). CDR1 SGHRS and CDR2 YFSETQ come from the germline V gene. The CDR3 covers 14 residues. The V and J ends lost 2 bases and 6 bases respectively, with 12 bases between them. The CDR3 region is CASSLDRLINEQFF. In DNA form, the CDR3 reads TGCGCCAGCAGCTTAGACAGGCTTATCAATGAGCAGTTCTTC. Complete variable domain (other parts from reference TRBV5-1 and TRBJ2-1): KAGVTQTPRYLIKTRGQQVTLSCSPISGHRSVSWYQQTPGQGLQFLFEYFSETQRNKGNFPGRFSGRQFSNSRSEMNVSTLELGDSALYLCASSLDRLINEQFFGPGTRLTVL.

The chain joins TRBV7-2 to TRBJ2-1; the match to TRBD2 covers 10 bases. In germline, CDR1 is SGHTA, CDR2 FQGNSA. The CDR3 has 17 amino acids. V lost 4 bases and J lost 5; bases outside the gene matches: 11. The CDR3: CASSSLAGRWGNNEQFF. The CDR3 nucleotides are TGTGCCAGCAGCTCACTAGCGGGGCGGTGGGGAAACAATGAGCAGTTCTTC.

In nucleotides, the CDR3 is TGTGCCAGCAGTGCCCCACTAGCGGGGCAGCTCCAAGTCTACGAGCAGTACTTC. Its translation: CASSAPLAGQLQVYEQYF. J is TRBJ2-7 and V is TRBV25-1, with TRBD2 matching over 10 bases. Germline values: CDR1 MGHDK, CDR2 SYGVNS. The CDR3 loop spans 18 amino acids. The trim removed 4 bases at V and 3 bases at J, leaving 15 bases unmatched.

This sequence joins TRBV19 and TRBJ1-5; TRBD1 is a possible D gene (5 bases). Germline V CDR1 and CDR2: LNHDA, SQIVND (reference sequence). The CDR3 has 15 residues. Trimming left V 6 bases short and J 6 bases short, with 18 bases between. The CDR3 region is CASSVNLRQGQPQHF. The CDR3 coding sequence is TGTGCCAGTAGCGTCAATCTCAGGCAGGGTCAGCCCCAGCATTTT.

The J gene is TRBJ1-4, the V gene TRBV7-2, with D possibly TRBD1 on 5 matching bases. V lost 8 bases and J 7 bases, leaving 17 bases between the germline ends. Per germline, CDR1 SGHTA and CDR2 FQGNSA. The CDR3 has 14 amino acids. CDR3 protein: CASQEFQGFEKLFF. The CDR3 DNA is TGTGCCAGCCAAGAATTCCAGGGTTTTGAAAAACTGTTTTTT.

This clone was counted between two and nine times. The chain is built from TRBV5-1 and TRBJ2-5, with a tentative D call TRBD1 (5 bases). Germline values: CDR1 SGHRS, CDR2 YFSETQ. Deletions cut 5 bases from V and 5 bases from J, with 19 bases between. CDR3 size: 15 residues. The CDR3 here is CASSDPLAGLETQYF. Here the CDR3 DNA reads TGCGCCAGCAGTGATCCTCTGGCAGGGCTGGAGACCCAGTACTTC.

This clone was detected a few times. V usage is TRBV9 and J usage is TRBJ2-5, with 10 bases that match TRBD1. This CDR3 spans 15 amino acids. The germline V gene encodes CDR1 SGDLS and CDR2 YYNGEE. V trimming: 2 bases; J trimming: 7 bases; junction bases outside the gene matches: 8. The CDR3 bases are TGTGCCAGCAGCGTGGTAGGGACAGGGGATGCGACCCAGTACTTC. It codes for CASSVVGTGDATQYF.

The chain links TRBV18 to TRBJ2-7; the match to TRBD1 covers 7 bases. The CDR3 length is 14 residues. Trimming removed 6 bases from V and 2 bases from J; junction bases left unmatched: 7. Germline CDR1 reads KGHSH; CDR2 reads LQKENI. The CDR3 region is CASSRDRDTYEQYF. CDR3 nucleotides: TGTGCCAGCTCCCGTGACAGGGACACCTACGAGCAGTACTTC.

A note on this clone: This CDR3 is also generated by other DNA sequences in the sample. V usage is TRBV5-6 and J usage is TRBJ1-5; possibly TRBD1 for D (5 bases). This CDR3 spans 15 amino acids. Deletions cut 4 bases from V and 3 bases from J, with 14 bases between. The germline CDR1 and CDR2 sequences are SGHDT and YYEEEE. The CDR3 loop is CASSLGPGPNQPQHF. The CDR3 region has the DNA TGTGCCAGCAGCCTCGGGCCAGGGCCCAATCAGCCCCAGCATTTT. Using reference TRBV5-6 and TRBJ1-5 for the parts outside the CDR3, the full variable domain is DAGVTQSPTHLIKTRGQQVTLRCSPKSGHDTVSWYQQALGQGPQFIFQYYEEEERQRGNFPDRFSGHQFPNYSSELNVNALLLGDSALYLCASSLGPGPNQPQHFGDGTRLSIL.

The gene calls are TRBV19 and TRBJ1-4; 9 bases line up with TRBD1. The length of the CDR3 is 15 residues. V lost 4 bases and J lost 6; bases outside the gene matches: 6. Germline CDR1 LNHDA, CDR2 SQIVND (reference sequence). CDR3 nucleotides: TGTGCCAGTAGTACCCCCGGGACAGGGTATGAAAAACTGTTTTTT. The encoded protein is CASSTPGTGYEKLFF.

The V and J genes are TRBV27 and TRBJ1-1; D gene uncertain. Germline CDR1 and CDR2: MNHEY and SMNVEV (reference sequence). Trimming removed 2 bases at V and 0 bases at J, with 4 bases between. This CDR3 has 13 residues. CDR3: CASSLRLNTEAFF. CDR3 DNA: TGTGCCAGCAGTTTAAGGTTGAACACTGAAGCTTTCTTT.

This clone was counted between two and nine times. The V call is TRBV9, the J call TRBJ2-5; D is possibly TRBD2 (6 bases). The length of the CDR3 is 14 residues. Trimming removed 0 bases from V and 5 bases from J, with 11 bases in between. The germline gives CDR1 SGDLS, CDR2 YYNGEE. The CDR3 loop is CASSVGGATETQYF. In DNA, the CDR3 is TGTGCCAGCAGCGTAGGCGGGGCGACGGAGACCCAGTACTTC.

The rearrangement links TRBV29-1 to TRBJ2-1, with 8 bases aligning to TRBD2. V dropped 4 bases and J dropped 7; count of bases not matched to a gene: 12. Germline CDR1 SQVTM, CDR2 ANQGSEA. There are 15 residues in the CDR3. Here the CDR3 DNA reads TGCAGCGTTGGCGGGGGGCCGAATATTATGAATGAGCAGTTCTTC. Its protein is CSVGGGPNIMNEQFF.

This CDR3 reads CASRTGEGRNEQFF. The CDR3 DNA sequence: TGTGCCAGCAGGACGGGAGAAGGCAGAAATGAGCAGTTCTTC. This chain connects TRBV2 to TRBJ2-1; TRBD2 is a possible D gene (6 bases). Trimming removed 6 bases from V and 7 bases from J, with 16 bases in between. The CDR3 spans 14 residues. In germline, CDR1 is SNHLY, CDR2 FYNNEI.

This clone came up a few times. The rearrangement links TRBV9 to TRBJ1-3; D gene ambiguous. Trimming took off 0 bases at V and 0 bases at J, with 4 bases between the two ends. CDR1 is SGDLS and CDR2 is YYNGEE in the germline V gene. This CDR3 contains 14 residues. As DNA, the CDR3 is TGTGCCAGCAGCGTAGAAGGCTCTGGAAACACCATATATTTT. It yields the protein CASSVEGSGNTIYF.

This clone occurred a few times. The chain links TRBV30 to TRBJ1-5, with D possibly matching TRBD1 (5 bases). Deletions cut 0 bases from V and 1 base from J, with 13 bases between. The CDR3 runs to 16 residues. Germline V gene sequence: CDR1 GTSNPN, CDR2 SVGIG (reference sequence). The CDR3 DNA reads TGTGCCTGGAGTGTCGCGGGGGTTCAAAGCAATCAGCCCCAGCATTTT. Its protein product is CAWSVAGVQSNQPQHF.

The CDR3 region is CAWSRTSRETQYF. The CDR3, as DNA: TGTGCCTGGAGTAGGACCTCCCGGGAGACCCAGTACTTC. V usage is TRBV30 and J usage is TRBJ2-5; D is unresolved. V lost 2 bases, J lost 5 bases, and 12 bases lay in between. Germline lookup yields CDR1 GTSNPN and CDR2 SVGIG (reference sequence). The CDR3 has 13 amino acids.

This sequence joins TRBV5-4 and TRBJ2-3; D uncertain. Trimming pared 0 bases from V and 2 bases from J, leaving 13 bases between. CDR3 length equals 16 residues. CDR1 is SGHNT, CDR2 YYREEE, per germline (reference sequence). DNA for the CDR3: TGTGCCAGCAGCTTGGTTCTGGGGTCCTCCACAGATACGCAGTATTTT. It codes for CASSLVLGSSTDTQYF.

This clone has only a few counts. The chain couples TRBV6-5 to TRBJ2-3, with 8 bases aligning to TRBD2. V gave up 0 bases and J gave up 11 bases; unmatched junction bases: 7. The germline CDR1 and CDR2 sequences are MNHEY and SVGAGI. The CDR3 is 14 residues long. The CDR3 DNA reads TGTGCCAGCAGTTACTCGATGACTAGCGTAATGCAGTATTTT. Its protein is CASSYSMTSVMQYF.

This clone was detected a few times. In the same sample, other DNA sequences code for this CDR3. The CDR3 DNA reads as TGTGCCAGCAGCTTGGTTAATGAAAAACTGTTTTTT. Its translation: CASSLVNEKLFF. The chain uses TRBV7-9 and TRBJ1-4; D remains unclear. CDR3 size: 12 residues. Germline V gene sequence: CDR1 SEHNR, CDR2 FQNEAQ (reference sequence). The germline V and J ends were trimmed by 3 bases and 4 bases, with 3 bases remaining between them. Filled out from reference TRBV7-9 and TRBJ1-4, the complete variable domain reads DTGVSQNPRHKITKRGQNVTFRCDPISEHNRLYWYRQTLGQGPEFLTYFQNEAQLEKSRLLSDRFSAERPKGSFSTLEIQRTEQGDSAMYLCASSLVNEKLFFGSGTQLSVL.